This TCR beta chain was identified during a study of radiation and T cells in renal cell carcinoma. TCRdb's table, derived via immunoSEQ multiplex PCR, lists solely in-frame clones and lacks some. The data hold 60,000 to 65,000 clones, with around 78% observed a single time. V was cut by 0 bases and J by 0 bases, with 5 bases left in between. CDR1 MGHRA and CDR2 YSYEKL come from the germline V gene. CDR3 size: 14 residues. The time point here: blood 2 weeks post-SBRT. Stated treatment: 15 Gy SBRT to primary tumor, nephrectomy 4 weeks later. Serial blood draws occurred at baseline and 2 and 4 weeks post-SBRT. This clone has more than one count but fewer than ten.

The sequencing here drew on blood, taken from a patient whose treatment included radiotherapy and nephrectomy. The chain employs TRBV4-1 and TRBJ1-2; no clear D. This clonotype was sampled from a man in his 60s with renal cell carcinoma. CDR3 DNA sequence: TGCGCCAGCAGCCAAGATGGCGCTAACTATGGCTACACCTTC. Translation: CASSQDGANYGYTF.